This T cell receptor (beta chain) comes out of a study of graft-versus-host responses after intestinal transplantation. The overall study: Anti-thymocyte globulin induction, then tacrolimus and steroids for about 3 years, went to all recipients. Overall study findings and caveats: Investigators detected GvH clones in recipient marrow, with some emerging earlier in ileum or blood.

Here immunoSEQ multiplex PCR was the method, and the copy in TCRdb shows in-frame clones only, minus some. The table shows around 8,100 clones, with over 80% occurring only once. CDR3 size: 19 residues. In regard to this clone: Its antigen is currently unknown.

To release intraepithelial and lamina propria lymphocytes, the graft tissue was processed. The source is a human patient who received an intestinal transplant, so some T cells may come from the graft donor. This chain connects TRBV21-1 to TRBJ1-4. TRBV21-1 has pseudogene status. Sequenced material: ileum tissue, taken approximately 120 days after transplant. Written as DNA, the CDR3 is TGTGCCAGCAGCAAAGCGCTTACGAACCGAGGGCCAACTAATGAAAAACTGTTTTTT. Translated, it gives CASSKALTNRGPTNEKLFF.